This TCR beta chain came from a study of blood T cell repertoires in COVID-19. Study overall: Collection of acute and convalescent COVID-19 samples took place in the United States, Italy and Spain. From T cells, B-cell-depleted T cells, or PBMCs came the material, which was cDNA or gDNA.

In the original workflow: Amplification of reference gene primers provided the estimated nucleated cell counts. The table came from immunoSEQ multiplex PCR; TCRdb's copy has only in-frame clones and leaves some out. V and J calls and clone size are those listed in that table; D and trimming were worked out from the DNA. This table has about 73,000 clones, 70% to 85% appearing once. The CDR3 sequence is 16 residues long. Germline trimming cut 6 bases from V and 3 bases from J; bases unmatched to any gene: 12. From germline, CDR1 is SGHVS and CDR2 FQNEAQ. This clonotype was sampled from a woman in her sixties with acute or convalescent COVID-19. Sequenced material: peripheral blood. The genes are TRBV7-8 and TRBJ2-5; TRBD1 agrees at 8 bases. The DNA for the CDR3 is TGTGCCAGCAGAAAAAGACAGGGGCTTCAGGAAGAGACCCAGTACTTC. Its translation: CASRKRQGLQEETQYF.